A single sample gave rise to the 10 T cell receptor beta chains below, sequenced in a study of control samples from healthy donors and cancer patients. Profiling relied on immunoSEQ multiplex PCR, and the TCRdb table lists in-frame clones only, not all of them. The sample holds about 100,000 clones, roughly 80% seen once. Sequenced sample: blood. All receptors come from a man between 25 and 39 years old in good health.

This clone appeared a single time. V is TRBV6-5 and J is TRBJ2-3; D perhaps matches TRBD1 (6 bases). The CDR3 has 15 residues. The V end lost 6 bases, the J end lost 0 bases, and 13 bases lay between the germline ends. Germline-derived CDR1 and CDR2 are MNHEY and SVGAGI. The CDR3 DNA follows: TGTGCCAGCAGGGAGGACAGAATGAGCACAGATACGCAGTATTTT. Translating gives CASREDRMSTDTQYF.

The chain uses TRBV3-1 (or the pseudogene TRBV3-2) and TRBJ2-3; D uncertain. The CDR3 covers 18 residues. CDR1 LGHDT and CDR2 YNNKEL come from the germline V gene (reference sequence). Trimming took off 1 base at V and 0 bases at J, with 17 bases between the two ends. The CDR3 here is CASSQVVTSFSSTDTQYF. The CDR3 DNA is TGTGCCAGCAGCCAAGTTGTGACCTCTTTTTCTAGCACAGATACGCAGTATTTT.

The chain uses TRBV11-1 and TRBJ2-1; 9 positions agree with TRBD2. The V segment lost 5 bases and the J segment 10 bases; nucleotides outside the gene matches: 12. The germline V gene encodes CDR1 SGHAT and CDR2 FQDESV (reference sequence). This CDR3 has 15 residues. CDR3 protein: CASSPYISGGREQFF. The CDR3, as DNA: TGTGCCAGCAGCCCCTATATTAGCGGGGGCAGAGAGCAGTTCTTC.

The chain couples TRBV15 to TRBJ2-7, with D perhaps given as TRBD1 or TRBD2 (5 bases each). In germline, CDR1 is LNHNV, CDR2 YYDKDF (reference sequence). V lost 1 base, J lost 0 bases, and 10 bases lay in between. This CDR3 spans 15 amino acids. The CDR3 DNA follows: TGTGCCACCAGCAGAGTCGGGGACCGCTCCTACGAGCAGTACTTC. This gives the protein CATSRVGDRSYEQYF. Together with reference TRBV15 and TRBJ2-7, the CDR3 gives the full variable domain: DAMVIQNPRYQVTQFGKPVTLSCSQTLNHNVMYWYQQKSSQAPKLLFHYYDKDFNNEADTPDNFQSRRPNTSFCFLDIRSPGLGDTAMYLCATSRVGDRSYEQYFGPGTRLTVT.

A note on this clone: Other DNA sequences within the sample encode an identical CDR3. The chain is built from TRBV27 and TRBJ1-6; possible D gene TRBD1, 5 bases. V lost 5 bases and J 6 bases, leaving 20 bases between the germline ends. CDR1 MNHEY and CDR2 SMNVEV come from the germline V gene (reference sequence). The length of the CDR3 is 17 residues. The CDR3 DNA follows: TGTGCCAGCAGTCTTTTTCAGGTCCAAGGGGTTAATTCACCCCTCCACTTT. Translating gives CASSLFQVQGVNSPLHF.

The V call is TRBV7-3, the J call TRBJ2-2; the match to TRBD2 covers 9 bases. V lost 5 bases to trimming and J lost 7 bases; unmatched junction nucleotides: 8. The germline V gene has CDR1 SGHTA and CDR2 FQGTGA. This CDR3 has 15 amino acids. CDR3 amino acids: CASSASSGVNGELFF. The CDR3 nucleotides read TGTGCCAGCAGCGCCTCTAGCGGGGTGAACGGGGAGCTGTTTTTT.

The chain uses TRBV14 and TRBJ1-6; TRBD1 matches at 7 bases. Losses at the gene ends were 6 bases for V and 5 bases for J; bases not matched to a gene: 10. The CDR3 is 16 residues long. From germline, CDR1 is SGHDN and CDR2 FVKESK. The DNA of the CDR3 is TGTGCCAGCAGTACAGGGGCCCTTCGGGATAATTCACCCCTCCACTTT. It is translated as CASSTGALRDNSPLHF.

The chain uses TRBV6-5 and TRBJ1-5; no clear D gene. Germline assignment: CDR1 MNHEY and CDR2 SVGAGI. The V end lost 5 bases, the J end lost 4 bases, and 15 bases lay between the germline ends. The CDR3 loop spans 15 amino acids. The CDR3 protein is CASSKTLGSNQPQHF. The DNA of the CDR3 is TGTGCCAGCAGTAAGACACTGGGTTCAAATCAGCCCCAGCATTTT.

The DNA for the CDR3 is TGTGCCAGTAGTTGGGACCCCCGGGGAGCAACTAATGAAAAACTGTTTTTT. Translated: CASSWDPRGATNEKLFF. This rearrangement joins TRBV19 to TRBJ1-4; D perhaps matches TRBD1 (5 bases). Germline V CDR1 and CDR2: LNHDA, SQIVND (reference sequence). Trimming pared 5 bases from V and 0 bases from J, leaving 16 bases between. The CDR3 is 17 residues long.

The CDR3 loop is CASSRVEQPQHF. The CDR3 nucleotides read TGTGCCAGTAGCCGAGTAGAGCAGCCCCAGCATTTT. V is TRBV19 and J is TRBJ1-5; D is unclear. Trimming stripped 6 bases from V and 7 bases from J, with 10 bases between. CDR3 length: 12 amino acids. Germline CDR1 LNHDA, CDR2 SQIVND (reference sequence). The full variable domain, in which reference TRBV19 and TRBJ1-5 provide the parts outside the CDR3, is DGGITQSPKYLFRKEGQNVTLSCEQNLNHDAMYWYRQDPGQGLRLIYYSQIVNDFQKGDIAEGYSVSREKKESFPLTVTSAQKNPTAFYLCASSRVEQPQHFGDGTRLSIL.